Listed below are T cell receptor beta chains from one sample, sequenced in a study of blood T cell repertoires in COVID-19. Clones were sequenced by immunoSEQ multiplex PCR, and TCRdb holds only the in-frame ones, with some missing. The data contain some 130,000 clones, 75% to 90% of them singletons. The source material was peripheral blood. The receptors here all came from a human donor in a cohort sampled during active COVID-19. CDR3s include the opening cysteine and the closing phenylalanine or tryptophan. A D gene is named only where the DNA matches it firmly. Part of the rows lack a size; the others show once, few, many or a class for expanded clones.

j_gene: TRBJ2-5
d_gene: TRBD1
v_gene: TRBV5-6
abundance: once
CDR3nt: TGTGCCAGCAGCGCGACCGACAGGGGAAAGCAAGAGACCCAGTACTTC
CDR3aa: CASSATDRGKQETQYF

j_gene: TRBJ2-3
d_gene: TRBD1
v_gene: TRBV30
abundance: NA
CDR3nt: TGTGCCTGGAGTCTCCGGGACAGGGACACAGATACGCAGTATTTT
CDR3aa: CAWSLRDRDTDTQYF

j_gene: TRBJ1-1
d_gene: TRBD1
v_gene: TRBV27
abundance: NA
CDR3nt: TGTGCCAGCAGACCACAGGGGGTGGTCACTGAAGCTTTCTTT
CDR3aa: CASRPQGVVTEAFF

j_gene: TRBJ1-2
d_gene: NA
v_gene: TRBV19
abundance: NA
CDR3nt: TGTGCCAGTAGTATAATGGGCCGAGTCTATGGCTACACCTTC
CDR3aa: CASSIMGRVYGYTF

j_gene: TRBJ2-5
d_gene: TRBD2
v_gene: TRBV2
abundance: NA
CDR3nt: TGTGCCAGCAGTGAAGGACTAGCGGGGTATAAAGAGACCCAGTACTTC
CDR3aa: CASSEGLAGYKETQYF

j_gene: TRBJ1-6
d_gene: NA
v_gene: TRBV7-2
abundance: NA
CDR3nt: TGTGCCAGCAGCTTAAACCGGGGTAAACCCCTCCACTTT
CDR3aa: CASSLNRGKPLHF

j_gene: TRBJ1-2
d_gene: TRBD1
v_gene: TRBV9
abundance: NA
CDR3nt: TGTGCCAGCAGCATGACAGGGGAGGCCTACACCTTC
CDR3aa: CASSMTGEAYTF

j_gene: TRBJ2-3
d_gene: TRBD2
v_gene: TRBV7-6
abundance: once
CDR3nt: TGTGCCAGCAGCTTAGGCGCTAGCGGAGGCGCAGATACGCAGTATTTT
CDR3aa: CASSLGASGGADTQYF

j_gene: TRBJ2-1
d_gene: TRBD2
v_gene: TRBV6-2/TRBV6-3
abundance: NA
CDR3nt: TGTGCCAGCAGCTCCGGGACTAGCAGGAACAATGAGCAGTTCTTC
CDR3aa: CASSSGTSRNNEQFF

j_gene: TRBJ2-6
d_gene: NA
v_gene: TRBV10-3
abundance: many
CDR3nt: TGTGCCATCAGTGAGTCGTCCCAGGGTGGGGCCAACGTCCTGACTTTC
CDR3aa: CAISESSQGGANVLTF

j_gene: TRBJ1-2
d_gene: NA
v_gene: TRBV4-3
abundance: NA
CDR3nt: TGCGCCAGCAGCCAAGATGCAGCTAACTATGGCTACACCTTC
CDR3aa: CASSQDAANYGYTF

j_gene: TRBJ2-3
d_gene: NA
v_gene: TRBV12-3/TRBV12-4
abundance: once
CDR3nt: TGTGCCAGCAGTTACAGGGTAGCAGATACGCAGTATTTT
CDR3aa: CASSYRVADTQYF

j_gene: TRBJ1-4
d_gene: TRBD1
v_gene: TRBV18
abundance: NA
CDR3nt: TGTGCCAGCTCACCACAAAGGCAGGGGGTCTCAACTAATGAAAAACTGTTTTTT
CDR3aa: CASSPQRQGVSTNEKLFF

j_gene: TRBJ1-5
d_gene: NA
v_gene: TRBV15
abundance: once
CDR3nt: TGTGCCACCAGCAGAGTTAGGGCAGGGAACAATCAGCCCCAGCATTTT
CDR3aa: CATSRVRAGNNQPQHF

j_gene: TRBJ2-3
d_gene: TRBD2
v_gene: TRBV7-2
abundance: NA
CDR3nt: TGTGCCAGCAGCTTGGTGAGCCCGACTAGCGGGACTAGCACAGATACGCAGTATTTT
CDR3aa: CASSLVSPTSGTSTDTQYF

j_gene: TRBJ1-1
d_gene: TRBD1
v_gene: TRBV11-2
abundance: NA
CDR3nt: TGTGCCAGCATCCGGGACAGGGGGCGCGTTGAGGACACTGAAGCTTTCTTT
CDR3aa: CASIRDRGRVEDTEAFF

j_gene: TRBJ2-2
d_gene: NA
v_gene: TRBV7-8
abundance: NA
CDR3nt: TGTGCCAGCAGCTTAGGGGAGATCACGAACACCGGGGAGCTGTTTTTT
CDR3aa: CASSLGEITNTGELFF

j_gene: TRBJ1-1
d_gene: TRBD1
v_gene: TRBV5-1
abundance: NA
CDR3nt: TGCGCCAGCAGCTTACTCAGGGGGTCCGACACTGAAGCTTTCTTT
CDR3aa: CASSLLRGSDTEAFF